This T cell receptor beta chain was documented in a study of shared clonotypes between healthy human individuals. This CDR3 is 16 amino acids long. The germline V and J ends were trimmed by 5 bases and 2 bases, with 21 bases remaining between them. From germline, CDR1 is SQVTM and CDR2 ANQGSEA. Sequenced by immunoSEQ multiplex PCR; TCRdb stores in-frame clones only, minus some. The sample shows 650,000 to 800,000 clones, over 55% of them seen only once. Sequenced: memory CD4+ T cells sorted from blood. Regarding subset: CD45RA-negative fraction. This receptor was taken from a woman in her 30s in good health. This sequence joins TRBV29-1 and TRBJ1-1; TRBD1 might be the D (6 bases). This CDR3 reads CSVNTRGVEGNTEAFF. Written as DNA, the CDR3 is TGCAGCGTTAACACGAGGGGGGTGGAAGGTAACACTGAAGCTTTCTTT.